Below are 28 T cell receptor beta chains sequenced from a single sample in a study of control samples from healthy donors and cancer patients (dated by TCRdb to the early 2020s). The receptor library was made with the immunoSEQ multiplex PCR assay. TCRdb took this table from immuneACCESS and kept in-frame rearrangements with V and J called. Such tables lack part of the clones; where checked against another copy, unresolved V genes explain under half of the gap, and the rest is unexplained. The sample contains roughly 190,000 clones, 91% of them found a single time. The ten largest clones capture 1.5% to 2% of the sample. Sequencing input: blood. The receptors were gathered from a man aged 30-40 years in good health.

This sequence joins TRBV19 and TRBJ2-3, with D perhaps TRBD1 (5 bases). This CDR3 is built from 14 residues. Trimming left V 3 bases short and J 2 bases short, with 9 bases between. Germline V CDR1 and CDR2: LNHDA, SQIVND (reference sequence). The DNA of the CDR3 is TGTGCCAGTAGTATCAGCAGGGCCACAGATACGCAGTATTTT. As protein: CASSISRATDTQYF.

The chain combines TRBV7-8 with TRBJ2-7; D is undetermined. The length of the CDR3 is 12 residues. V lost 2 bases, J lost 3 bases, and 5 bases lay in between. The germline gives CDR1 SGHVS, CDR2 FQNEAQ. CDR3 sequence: CASSLLDYEQYF. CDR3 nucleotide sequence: TGTGCCAGCAGCTTATTAGACTACGAGCAGTACTTC.

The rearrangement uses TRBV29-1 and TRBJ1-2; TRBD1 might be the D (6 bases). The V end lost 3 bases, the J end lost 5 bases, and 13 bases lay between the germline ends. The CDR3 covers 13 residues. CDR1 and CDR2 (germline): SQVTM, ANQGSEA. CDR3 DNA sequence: TGCAGCGTTGATCCAGGGGCGATGTATGGCTACACCTTC. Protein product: CSVDPGAMYGYTF.

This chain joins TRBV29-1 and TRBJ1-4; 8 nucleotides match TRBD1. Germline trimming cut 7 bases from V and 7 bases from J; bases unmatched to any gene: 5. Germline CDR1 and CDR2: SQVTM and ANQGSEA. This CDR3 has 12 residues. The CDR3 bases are TGCAGCGCCAGACAGGGGACTGAAAAACTGTTTTTT. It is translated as CSARQGTEKLFF.

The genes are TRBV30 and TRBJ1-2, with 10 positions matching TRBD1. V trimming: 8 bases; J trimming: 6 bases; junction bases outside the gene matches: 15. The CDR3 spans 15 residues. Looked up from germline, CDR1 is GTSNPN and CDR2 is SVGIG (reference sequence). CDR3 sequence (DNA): TGTGCCGGAGAGACAGGGGGCGTCCTGGGGGATGGCTACACCTTC. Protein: CAGETGGVLGDGYTF.

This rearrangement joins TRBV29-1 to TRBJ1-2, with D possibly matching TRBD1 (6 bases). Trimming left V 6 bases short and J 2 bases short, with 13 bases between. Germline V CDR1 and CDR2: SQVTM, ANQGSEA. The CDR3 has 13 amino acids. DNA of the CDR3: TGCAGCGTGAAACCCGGACAGAACTATGGCTACACCTTC. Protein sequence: CSVKPGQNYGYTF.

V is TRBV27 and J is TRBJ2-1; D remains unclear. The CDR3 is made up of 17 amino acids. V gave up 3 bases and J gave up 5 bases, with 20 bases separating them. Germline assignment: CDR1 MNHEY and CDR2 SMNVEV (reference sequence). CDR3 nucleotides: TGTGCCAGCAGTTTTACTTCCCCAAATACGGCGAACAATGAGCAGTTCTTC. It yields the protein CASSFTSPNTANNEQFF.

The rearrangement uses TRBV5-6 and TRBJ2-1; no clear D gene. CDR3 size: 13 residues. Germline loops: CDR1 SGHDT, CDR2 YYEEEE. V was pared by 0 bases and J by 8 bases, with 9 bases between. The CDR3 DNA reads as TGTGCCAGCAGCTTGGCCCAGATACATGAGCAGTTCTTC. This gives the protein CASSLAQIHEQFF.

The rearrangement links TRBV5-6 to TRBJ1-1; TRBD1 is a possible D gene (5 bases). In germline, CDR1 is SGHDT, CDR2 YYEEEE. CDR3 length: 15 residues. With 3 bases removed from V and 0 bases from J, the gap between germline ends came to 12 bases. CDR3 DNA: TGTGCCAGCAGCTCGGGGCCGAGGGTGAACACTGAAGCTTTCTTT. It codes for CASSSGPRVNTEAFF.

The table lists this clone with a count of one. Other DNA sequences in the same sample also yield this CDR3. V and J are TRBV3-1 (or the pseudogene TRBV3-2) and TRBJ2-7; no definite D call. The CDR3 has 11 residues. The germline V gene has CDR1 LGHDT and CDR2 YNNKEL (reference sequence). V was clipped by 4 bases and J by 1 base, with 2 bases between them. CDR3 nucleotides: TGTGCCAGCAGCCGGTCCTACGAGCAGTACTTC. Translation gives CASSRSYEQYF.

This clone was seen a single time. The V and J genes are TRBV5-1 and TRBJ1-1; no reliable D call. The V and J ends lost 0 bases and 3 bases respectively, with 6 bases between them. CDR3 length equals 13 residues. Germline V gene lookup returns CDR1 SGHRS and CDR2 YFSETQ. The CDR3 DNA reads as TGCGCCAGCAGCTTGGATAGGGACACTGAAGCTTTCTTT. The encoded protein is CASSLDRDTEAFF.

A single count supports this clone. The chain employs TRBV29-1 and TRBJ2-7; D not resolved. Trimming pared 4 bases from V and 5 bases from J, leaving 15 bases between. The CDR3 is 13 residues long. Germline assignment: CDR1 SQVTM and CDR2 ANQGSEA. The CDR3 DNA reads TGCAGCGTTGCCCCTCGGGCCTCAAACGAGCAGTACTTC. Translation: CSVAPRASNEQYF.

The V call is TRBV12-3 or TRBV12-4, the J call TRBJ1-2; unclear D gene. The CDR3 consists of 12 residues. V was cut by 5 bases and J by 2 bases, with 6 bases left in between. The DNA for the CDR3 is TGTGCCAGCAGTCGGACGAACTATGGCTACACCTTC. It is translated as CASSRTNYGYTF.

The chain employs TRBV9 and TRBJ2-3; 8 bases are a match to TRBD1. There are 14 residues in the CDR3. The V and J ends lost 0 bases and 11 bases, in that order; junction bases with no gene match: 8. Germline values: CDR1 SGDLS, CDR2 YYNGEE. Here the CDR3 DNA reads TGTGCCAGCAGCGTAGCCCCTGGACAGGGAGAGCAGTATTTT. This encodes CASSVAPGQGEQYF.

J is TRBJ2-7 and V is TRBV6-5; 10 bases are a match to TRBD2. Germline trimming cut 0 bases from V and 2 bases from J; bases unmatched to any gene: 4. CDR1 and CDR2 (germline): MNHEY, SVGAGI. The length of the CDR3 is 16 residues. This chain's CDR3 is CASSYSGTSATYEQYF. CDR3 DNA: TGTGCCAGCAGTTACTCGGGGACTAGCGCAACCTACGAGCAGTACTTC.

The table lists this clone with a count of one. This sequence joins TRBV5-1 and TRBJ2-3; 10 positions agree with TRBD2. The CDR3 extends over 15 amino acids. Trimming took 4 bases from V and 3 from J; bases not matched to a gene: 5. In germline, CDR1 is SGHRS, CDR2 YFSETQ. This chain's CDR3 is CASSAIAGGTDTQYF. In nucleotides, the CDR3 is TGCGCCAGCAGCGCGATAGCGGGGGGAACAGATACGCAGTATTTT.

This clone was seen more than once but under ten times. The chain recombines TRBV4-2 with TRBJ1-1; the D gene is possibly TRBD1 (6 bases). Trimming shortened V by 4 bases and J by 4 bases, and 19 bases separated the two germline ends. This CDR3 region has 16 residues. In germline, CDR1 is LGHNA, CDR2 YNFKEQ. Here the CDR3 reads CASSPSRGASVTEAFF. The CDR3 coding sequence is TGTGCCAGCAGCCCTAGTAGGGGGGCGTCGGTCACTGAAGCTTTCTTT.

The CDR3 spells CASTPTGTAYMNTEAFF. Here the CDR3 DNA reads TGTGCCAGTACCCCAACCGGGACAGCTTACATGAACACTGAAGCTTTCTTT. The chain recombines TRBV19 with TRBJ1-1, with 7 bases identical to TRBD1. Germline assignment: CDR1 LNHDA and CDR2 SQIVND (reference sequence). CDR3 length: 17 residues. V lost 7 bases, J lost 0 bases, and 14 bases stayed unmatched.

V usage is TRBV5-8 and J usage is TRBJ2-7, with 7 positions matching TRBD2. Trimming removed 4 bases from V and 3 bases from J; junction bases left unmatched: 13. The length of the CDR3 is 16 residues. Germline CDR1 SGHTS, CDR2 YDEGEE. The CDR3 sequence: CASSPTSGGIRYEQYF. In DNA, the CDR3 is TGTGCCAGCAGCCCCACGTCGGGGGGAATTCGCTACGAGCAGTACTTC.

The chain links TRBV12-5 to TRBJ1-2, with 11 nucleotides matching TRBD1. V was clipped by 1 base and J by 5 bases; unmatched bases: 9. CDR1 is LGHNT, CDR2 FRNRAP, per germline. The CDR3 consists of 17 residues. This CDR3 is CASGLAHGQGASYGYTF. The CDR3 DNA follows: TGTGCTAGTGGTTTGGCTCACGGACAGGGGGCAAGTTATGGCTACACCTTC.

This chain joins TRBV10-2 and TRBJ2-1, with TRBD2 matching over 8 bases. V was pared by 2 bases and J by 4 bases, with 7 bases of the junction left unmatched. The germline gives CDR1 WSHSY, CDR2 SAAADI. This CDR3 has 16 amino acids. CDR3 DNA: TGCGCCAGCAGTGAGAACTTAGCGGGACTATACAATGAGCAGTTCTTC. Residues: CASSENLAGLYNEQFF.

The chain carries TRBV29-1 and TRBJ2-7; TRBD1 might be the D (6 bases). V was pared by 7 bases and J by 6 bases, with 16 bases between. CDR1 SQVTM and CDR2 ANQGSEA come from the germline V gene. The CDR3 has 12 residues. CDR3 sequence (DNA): TGCAGCGCCATAATACAGGGACGCGAGCAGTACTTC. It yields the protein CSAIIQGREQYF.

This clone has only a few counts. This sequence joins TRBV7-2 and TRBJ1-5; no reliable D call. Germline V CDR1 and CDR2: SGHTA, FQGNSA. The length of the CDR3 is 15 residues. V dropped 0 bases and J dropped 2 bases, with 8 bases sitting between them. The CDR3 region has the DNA TGTGCCAGCAGCTTAGCCGGTCGGGGCAATCAGCCCCAGCATTTT. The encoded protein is CASSLAGRGNQPQHF.

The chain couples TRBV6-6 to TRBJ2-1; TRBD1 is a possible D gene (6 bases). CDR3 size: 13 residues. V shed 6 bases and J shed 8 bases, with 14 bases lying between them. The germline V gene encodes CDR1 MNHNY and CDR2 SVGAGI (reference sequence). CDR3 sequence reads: CASSLPGVDEQFF. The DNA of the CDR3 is TGTGCCAGCAGCCTACCAGGGGTCGATGAGCAGTTCTTC.

The CDR3 bases are TGTGCCAGCACCTGGGTTATACAGGGGGCCGACGAGCAGTACTTC. This translates into CASTWVIQGADEQYF. This chain links TRBV21-1 with TRBJ2-7; TRBD1, the table's D call, lacks a check against the DNA. TRBV21-1 is a known pseudogene. The CDR3 has 15 residues.

CDR3 sequence (DNA): TGTGCCAGCAGCTTAGGGACAGGAACAAACACTGAAGCTTTCTTT. This encodes CASSLGTGTNTEAFF. This chain uses TRBV11-3 with TRBJ1-1; 7 bases agree with TRBD1. With 1 base clipped from V and 2 bases from J, the junction kept 4 bases outside the gene matches. The CDR3 length is 15 residues. Germline loops: CDR1 SGHNT, CDR2 YENEEA. Full variable domain (missing parts from reference TRBV11-3 and TRBJ1-1): EAGVVQSPRYKIIEKKQPVAFWCNPISGHNTLYWYLQNLGQGPELLIRYENEEAVDDSQLPKDRFSAERLKGVDSTLKIQPAELGDSAVYLCASSLGTGTNTEAFFGQGTRLTVV.

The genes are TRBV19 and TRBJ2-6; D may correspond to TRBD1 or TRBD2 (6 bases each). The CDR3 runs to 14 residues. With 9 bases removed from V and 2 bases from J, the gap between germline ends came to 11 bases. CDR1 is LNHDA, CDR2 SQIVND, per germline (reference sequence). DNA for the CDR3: TGTGCCAGCCATAGGGGGGCTGGGGCCAACGTCCTGACTTTC. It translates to CASHRGAGANVLTF.

CDR3: CSVEPSGQSSTEAFF. DNA of the CDR3: TGCAGCGTTGAGCCTTCGGGACAGTCTTCCACTGAAGCTTTCTTT. The chain has TRBV29-1 and TRBJ1-1, with TRBD1 identical over 7 bases. The germline V gene has CDR1 SQVTM and CDR2 ANQGSEA. The CDR3 runs to 15 residues. Trimming at V came to 3 bases and at J to 4 bases, leaving 11 bases not matched to a gene. Together with reference TRBV29-1 and TRBJ1-1, the CDR3 gives the full variable domain: SAVISQKPSRDICQRGTSLTIQCQVDSQVTMMFWYRQQPGQSLTLIATANQGSEATYESGFVIDKFPISRPNLTFSTLTVSNMSPEDSSIYLCSVEPSGQSSTEAFFGQGTRLTVV.